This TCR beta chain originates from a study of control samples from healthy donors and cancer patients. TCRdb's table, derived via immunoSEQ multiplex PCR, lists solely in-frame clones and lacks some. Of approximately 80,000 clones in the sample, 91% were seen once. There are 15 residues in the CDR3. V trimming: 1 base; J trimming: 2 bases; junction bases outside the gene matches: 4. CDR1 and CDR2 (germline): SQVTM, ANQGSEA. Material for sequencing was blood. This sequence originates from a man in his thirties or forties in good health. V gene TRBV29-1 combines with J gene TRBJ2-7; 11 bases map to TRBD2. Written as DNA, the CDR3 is TGCAGCGTTGAAGGGGGGACTAGCGGTACCTACGAGCAGTACTTC. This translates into CSVEGGTSGTYEQYF.